The clone carrying this TCR beta chain was observed a handful of times. Antigen unknown. The sample is drawn from a study of T cells in Graves' hyperthyroidism and ophthalmopathy. In patients aged 18 to 65, hyperthyroidism was newly diagnosed, with duration under 2 months. Findings and caveats of the study: In the blood, most expanded thyroid clonotypes above 0.001 appeared as well.

V shed 6 bases and J shed 6 bases, with 9 bases lying between them. The CDR3 is 12 amino acids. The germline V gene has CDR1 LNHDA and CDR2 SQIVND (reference sequence). The CDR3 regions of TCR beta were amplified from RNA transcripts. A set of HTBI primers served as the primers for a first-round RT-PCR of the TCR CDR3. TCRdb re-called the multiplex PCR reads through MiXCR, storing one row per CDR3 protein. The sample lists approximately 370,000 distinct CDR3 sequences, 15% occurring once. The rearrangement uses TRBV19 and TRBJ2-4, with a tentative D call TRBD1 (6 bases). The clonotype originates from a woman aged 25 to 39 with Graves' hyperthyroidism. The source material was blood. The CDR3 DNA follows: TGTGCCAGTAGCCAGGGGAGAAACATTCAGTACTTC. This translates into CASSQGRNIQYF. Full variable domain (remainder filled in from reference TRBV19 and TRBJ2-4): DGGITQSPKYLFRKEGQNVTLSCEQNLNHDAMYWYRQDPGQGLRLIYYSQIVNDFQKGDIAEGYSVSREKKESFPLTVTSAQKNPTAFYLCASSQGRNIQYFGAGTRLSVL.